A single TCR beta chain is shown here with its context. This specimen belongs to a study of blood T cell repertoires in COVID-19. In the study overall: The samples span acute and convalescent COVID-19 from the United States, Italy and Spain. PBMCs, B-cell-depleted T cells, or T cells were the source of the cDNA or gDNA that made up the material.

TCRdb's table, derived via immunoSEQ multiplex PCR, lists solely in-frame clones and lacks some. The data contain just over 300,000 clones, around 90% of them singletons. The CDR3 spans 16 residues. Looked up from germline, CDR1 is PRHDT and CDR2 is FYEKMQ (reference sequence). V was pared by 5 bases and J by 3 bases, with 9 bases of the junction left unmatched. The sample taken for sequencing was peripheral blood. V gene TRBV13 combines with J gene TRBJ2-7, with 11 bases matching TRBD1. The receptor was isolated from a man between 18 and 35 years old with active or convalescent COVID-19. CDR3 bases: TGTGCCAGCAGCCTCCAGGACAGGGGGCGCCGCTACGAGCAGTACTTC. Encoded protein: CASSLQDRGRRYEQYF.